This is a list of T cell receptor beta chains from one sample in a study of shared clonotypes between healthy human individuals. The method was immunoSEQ multiplex PCR; TCRdb's version includes in-frame clones alone and lacks a portion of them. The sample shows a few million clones, roughly nine tenths of them seen only once. The sequenced sample consisted of naive CD4+ T cells sorted from blood. These receptors all stem from a man younger than 35 in good health. Both conserved end residues are part of each CDR3. D genes are given only for firm matches. The size field is filled for only some rows; it gives once, few, many or a size class.

>-|TRBJ2-1|TRBD2|TRBV2
CASRGLAGVLNEQFF
>-|TRBJ2-5|TRBD2|TRBV2
CASSTAGGPEETQYF
>-|TRBJ2-5|-|TRBV2
CASRVLGETQYF
>once|TRBJ2-3|-|TRBV7-2
CASSLVAGPRADTQYF
>once|TRBJ1-1|-|TRBV5-1
CASSLESGLHTEAFF
>few|TRBJ1-5|-|TRBV4-3
CASSQVVGPWPQHF
>-|TRBJ1-1|-|TRBV14
CASSQGGPKAFF
>-|TRBJ1-1|-|TRBV6-1
CASSEVRDTEAFF
>-|TRBJ2-5|-|TRBV2
CASSRDSGETQYF
>once|TRBJ2-7|-|TRBV5-1
CASSYTASSYEQYF
>-|TRBJ2-7|-|TRBV5-1
CASSSGTASYEQYF
>-|TRBJ2-7|TRBD2|TRBV15
CATSRDGGGLSYEQYF
>-|TRBJ2-7|-|TRBV28
CASRNPYEQYF
>once|TRBJ1-2|-|TRBV28
CASSFGQNYGYTF
>-|TRBJ1-6|-|TRBV7-2
CASTEGNRGTINSPLHF
>-|TRBJ2-3|-|TRBV25-1
CASSEFTSPDTQYF
>-|TRBJ2-4|TRBD1|TRBV6-5
CASRTGNIQYF
>-|TRBJ2-7|-|TRBV18
CASSPPNYEQYF
>-|TRBJ1-5|TRBD1|TRBV28
CASSLGDRENQPQHF
>-|TRBJ2-7|TRBD2|TRBV9
CASDRRLARPYEQYF
>once|TRBJ1-2|TRBD1|TRBV2
CASRTGTGGNYGYTF
>-|TRBJ2-3|-|TRBV5-1
CASTPTPGTILLIRDTQYF
>-|TRBJ1-4|-|TRBV11-2
CASRTGTSNEKLFF
>-|TRBJ1-6|TRBD1|TRBV30
CAWSAWDRGVNSPLHF
>-|TRBJ1-5|-|TRBV21-1
CASSKGGTLYSNQPQHF
>-|TRBJ2-2|TRBD1|TRBV5-4
CASSLGDRGPSGELFF
>-|TRBJ2-1|-|TRBV2
CASRDPSWDEQFF
>once|TRBJ1-1|-|TRBV27
CASSPGQRMNTEAFF
>-|TRBJ2-7|-|TRBV7-8
CASSLDPRLPSYEQYF
>-|TRBJ1-2|-|TRBV5-1
CASSLGAGYTF
>once|TRBJ2-3|TRBD2|TRBV11-3
CASSSVGGTSDTDTQYF
>-|TRBJ2-1|TRBD2|TRBV4-3
CASSQDPAGGRYNEQFF
>once|TRBJ2-1|TRBD2|TRBV30
CAWSMIRTSGGAGEQFF
>-|TRBJ2-2|-|TRBV6-5
CASSRDTNTGELFF
>-|TRBJ1-2|TRBD1|TRBV6-1
CASSEAGQGEGYTF
>-|TRBJ1-4|TRBD1|TRBV7-9
CASSFNTGGEKLFF
>-|TRBJ2-2|-|TRBV9
CASSRGANTGELFF
>-|TRBJ2-1|TRBD2|TRBV5-1
CASSFLLGEGKYEQFF
>few|TRBJ1-2|-|TRBV30
CAWSVRHYGYTF
>few|TRBJ1-2|-|TRBV19
CASRQGLGSYGYTF
>-|TRBJ1-4|TRBD1|TRBV2
CASSWTGFDEKLFF
>-|TRBJ1-6|-|TRBV4-1
CASSQEEGLALHF
>-|TRBJ1-6|-|TRBV5-6
CASSLGPSPARGPLHF
>-|TRBJ2-5|TRBD1|TRBV28
CASSLETGDRETQYF
>-|TRBJ1-6|-|TRBV4-1
CASSQDYLQNSPLHF
>-|TRBJ2-3|TRBD2|TRBV5-4
CASSLNSGGVDTQYF
>-|TRBJ1-6|-|TRBV7-9
CASMGAENSPLHF